The TCR beta chain under discussion was sequenced for a study of CXCR3-negative and CXCR3-positive naive CD8 T cells. Study summary: The study obtained 130 million to 150 million TRB reads, about 1.5 +/- 0.3 million per library.

With regard to this clonotype: What it binds is not known.

Study-level results: The TRB CDR3s that CXCR3-positive naive cells carried were more hydrophobic than those of CXCR3-negative naive cells.

The CDR3 has 14 residues. CDR1 and CDR2 from the germline V gene are SEHNR and FQNEAQ (reference sequence). All TRB cDNA libraries came from 5' RACE performed with UMI labels. From the 5' RACE reads, TCRdb lists one entry per CDR3 protein and no DNA. The table for this sample gives approximately 100,000 distinct CDR3 sequences. Investigators sorted each CD8+ T cell subset in triplicate, taking under 350,000 cells each time. Naive CD8+ T cells showed CD45RO-CCR7+CD27+CD95-. The sequence came from a human donor in good health. Some clones in this sample may be carry-over from other donors' samples. The material sequenced was naive CXCR3+ CD8+ T cells from blood. As for subset: CD45RO-CCR7+CD27+CD95- naive CD8+ T cells expressing CXCR3 (TNR3+). The V gene is TRBV7-9, the J gene TRBJ2-7; the TRBD1 assignment by TCRdb is unverifiable without DNA. The CDR3 region is CASSLRAADYEQYF. The full variable domain, in which reference TRBV7-9 and TRBJ2-7 provide the parts outside the CDR3, is DTGVSQNPRHKITKRGQNVTFRCDPISEHNRLYWYRQTLGQGPEFLTYFQNEAQLEKSRLLSDRFSAERPKGSFSTLEIQRTEQGDSAMYLCASSLRAADYEQYFGPGTRLTVT.